These 13 T cell receptor beta chains came from one sample sequenced in a study of immune evolution from preneoplasia to lung adenocarcinoma. The method was immunoSEQ multiplex PCR; TCRdb's version includes in-frame clones alone and lacks a portion of them. The sample gives 5,000 to 6,500 clones, about 75% of which show up once; under 3% is in the top ten. Material: FFPE minimally invasive lung adenocarcinoma tissue. The source is a person aged 60-79 years with lung adenocarcinoma.

The chain links TRBV7-2 to TRBJ2-2; D perhaps matches TRBD2 (7 bases). Per the germline V gene, CDR1 is SGHTA and CDR2 is FQGNSA. V dropped 7 bases and J dropped 4 bases, with 16 bases sitting between them. CDR3 length: 15 residues. Written as DNA, the CDR3 is TGTGCCAGCACCCCGACAAGGGGGGGCACCGGGGAGCTGTTTTTT. Its protein is CASTPTRGGTGELFF.

V and J are TRBV19 and TRBJ1-1; TRBD1 agrees at 7 bases. The trim removed 5 bases at V and 6 bases at J, leaving 9 bases unmatched. The CDR3 consists of 14 residues. CDR1 LNHDA and CDR2 SQIVND come from the germline V gene (reference sequence). CDR3: CASSYGQESAEAFF. Written as DNA, the CDR3 is TGTGCCAGTAGTTATGGACAGGAATCGGCTGAAGCTTTCTTT.

The V call is TRBV2, the J call TRBJ1-4; TRBD1 might be the D (6 bases). Germline assignment: CDR1 SNHLY and CDR2 FYNNEI. Trimming took 1 base from V and 7 from J, leaving 13 bases between them. This CDR3 has 15 amino acids. CDR3 in amino acids: CASSEVRGASEKLFF. The CDR3 DNA reads as TGTGCCAGCAGTGAAGTTCGGGGGGCGTCTGAAAAACTGTTTTTT. The full variable domain, completed using reference TRBV2 and TRBJ1-4, is EPEVTQTPSHQVTQMGQEVILRCVPISNHLYFYWYRQILGQKVEFLVSFYNNEISEKSEIFDDQFSVERPDGSNFTLKIRSTKLEDSAMYFCASSEVRGASEKLFFGSGTQLSVL.

This clone has just a few counts. V is TRBV7-3 and J is TRBJ2-5; 8 bases line up with TRBD1. There are 13 residues in the CDR3. CDR1 and CDR2 (germline): SGHTA, FQGTGA. J lost 5 bases, V lost 5 bases, and 4 bases had no gene match. CDR3 DNA: TGTGCCAGCAGCCAGGGGGCCTGGGAGACCCAGTACTTC. It specifies CASSQGAWETQYF.

The chain links TRBV5-1 to TRBJ1-1; D might be TRBD1 (6 bases). The CDR3 extends over 13 amino acids. With 2 bases removed from V and 3 bases from J, the gap between germline ends came to 8 bases. Germline V CDR1 and CDR2: SGHRS, YFSETQ. CDR3 protein: CASSFDRYTEAFF. CDR3 in DNA: TGCGCCAGCAGCTTTGACAGGTACACTGAAGCTTTCTTT.

This chain links TRBV2 with TRBJ2-7; TRBD1 matches at 8 bases. The ends lost 7 bases at V and 0 bases at J; junction bases unmatched: 5. Germline V lookup: CDR1 SNHLY, CDR2 FYNNEI. This CDR3 has 14 amino acids. In DNA form, the CDR3 reads TGTGCCAGCAAAAGGGACAGGCCCTCCTACGAGCAGTACTTC. The encoded protein is CASKRDRPSYEQYF.

CDR3 nucleotide sequence: TGCGCCAGCAGCTTCGAGGTGCAGGGGGCTGTCAAAAACATTCAGTACTTC. It yields the protein CASSFEVQGAVKNIQYF. The chain recombines TRBV5-1 with TRBJ2-4; 8 bases match TRBD1. This CDR3 comprises 17 residues. J gave up 3 bases and V 2 bases, and 10 bases lay outside the gene matches. Germline V CDR1 and CDR2: SGHRS, YFSETQ.

A remark on this clone: Additional DNA sequences in this sample encode the identical CDR3. The CDR3 nucleotides are TGTGCCAGTCGCGGTACAGGGGGAACCGGGGAGCTGTTTTTT. It is translated as CASRGTGGTGELFF. The V and J genes are TRBV5-6 and TRBJ2-2; 8 bases are a match to TRBD1. The ends lost 8 bases at V and 5 bases at J; junction bases unmatched: 8. Looked up from germline, CDR1 is SGHDT and CDR2 is YYEEEE. This CDR3 is 14 amino acids long.

This chain links TRBV30 with TRBJ1-1; perhaps TRBD1 as D (5 bases). The length of the CDR3 is 12 residues. Germline V CDR1 and CDR2: GTSNPN, SVGIG (reference sequence). V was pared by 1 base and J by 4 bases, with 7 bases between. The CDR3 DNA sequence: TGTGCCTGGAGTGGGGACGGCACTGAAGCTTTCTTT. Its protein product is CAWSGDGTEAFF.

This chain uses TRBV28 with TRBJ2-7; 9 nucleotides match TRBD1. Germline loops: CDR1 MDHEN, CDR2 SYDVKM. Unmatched junction bases numbered 9, after V lost 6 bases and J lost 3 bases. There are 15 residues in the CDR3. The CDR3 DNA reads as TGTGCCAGCAGGGGGACAGGGCAGGCAGGCTACGAGCAGTACTTC. This codes for CASRGTGQAGYEQYF. The full variable domain, rest sourced from reference TRBV28 and TRBJ2-7, is DVKVTQSSRYLVKRTGEKVFLECVQDMDHENMFWYRQDPGLGLRLIYFSYDVKMKEKGDIPEGYSVSREKKERFSLILESASTNQTSMYLCASRGTGQAGYEQYFGPGTRLTVT.

This clone has just a few counts. This chain connects TRBV7-9 to TRBJ1-1, with 7 nucleotides matching TRBD1. In germline, CDR1 is SEHNR, CDR2 FQNEAQ (reference sequence). The trim removed 4 bases at V and 5 bases at J, leaving 10 bases unmatched. The CDR3 contains 15 residues. The CDR3 sequence is CASSYGEGGLTEAFF. CDR3 nucleotides: TGTGCCAGCAGCTACGGCGAAGGGGGCTTGACTGAAGCTTTCTTT.

The V call is TRBV19, the J call TRBJ1-1; 8 nucleotides align to TRBD1. J lost 7 bases, V lost 6 bases, and 10 bases had no gene match. The CDR3 length is 14 residues. Germline assignment: CDR1 LNHDA and CDR2 SQIVND (reference sequence). CDR3 protein: CASRTRDRLDEAFF. Here the CDR3 DNA reads TGTGCCAGTAGGACCCGGGACAGGCTAGATGAAGCTTTCTTT.

V gene TRBV6-6 combines with J gene TRBJ1-6; no firm D call. Trimming stripped 0 bases from V and 1 base from J, with 7 bases between. Looked up from germline, CDR1 is MNHNY and CDR2 is SVGAGI (reference sequence). This CDR3 is built from 16 residues. CDR3 in amino acids: CASSYSGLSYNSPLHF. The CDR3 nucleotides read TGTGCCAGCAGTTACTCTGGGCTATCCTATAATTCACCCCTCCACTTT.